The 5 T cell receptor beta chains reported below all come from one sample, sequenced in a study of T cells after yellow fever vaccination. TCRdb redid the calling of the 5' RACE reads with MiXCR, one entry per CDR3 protein. The repertoire consists of a few hundred thousand distinct CDR3 sequences, with around 20% occurring once and the leading ten covering over 15%. The sequencing here drew on PBMCs, taken before the yellow fever booster vaccination. The source is a man between 18 and 35 years old who received the YFV17D yellow fever vaccine.

This chain connects TRBV29-1 to TRBJ1-1; 11 bases are shared with TRBD1. Per germline, CDR1 SQVTM and CDR2 ANQGSEA. Trimming took 4 bases from V and 4 from J; bases not matched to a gene: 2. The CDR3 extends over 13 amino acids. Written as DNA, the CDR3 is TGCAGCGTTGGGGGACAGGGGGGCACTGAAGCTTTCTTT. Its protein is CSVGGQGGTEAFF.

The table lists this clonotype with many counts. The genes are TRBV9 and TRBJ2-1; no definite D call. V gave up 1 base and J gave up 5 bases, with 4 bases separating them. Germline CDR1 and CDR2: SGDLS and YYNGEE. The CDR3 has 12 amino acids. CDR3: CASSVLDNEQFF. The CDR3 DNA sequence: TGTGCCAGCAGCGTACTTGACAATGAGCAGTTCTTC. Complete variable domain (other parts from reference TRBV9 and TRBJ2-1): DSGVTQTPKHLITATGQRVTLRCSPRSGDLSVYWYQQSLDQGLQFLIQYYNGEERAKGNILERFSAQQFPDLHSELNLSSLELGDSALYFCASSVLDNEQFFGPGTRLTVL.

There are a few counts of this clonotype. This chain links TRBV4-3 with TRBJ1-1; TRBD1 agrees at 9 bases. Trimming removed 5 bases from V and 1 base from J; junction bases left unmatched: 5. CDR1 is LGHNA and CDR2 is YSLEER in the germline V gene. The CDR3 is 15 amino acids. The CDR3 protein is CASSSQGAENTEAFF. As DNA, the CDR3 is TGCGCCAGCAGCTCACAGGGGGCAGAGAACACTGAAGCTTTCTTT.

The CDR3 nucleotides are TGTGCCAGCAGTTTATCGCCCAGATCGTCCCAGTACTTC. This sequence encodes CASSLSPRSSQYF. This chain joins TRBV27 and TRBJ2-5; the D is unclear. Germline CDR1 reads MNHEY; CDR2 reads SMNVEV (reference sequence). Trimming pared 0 bases from V and 9 bases from J, leaving 11 bases between. This CDR3 is built from 13 residues.

The rearrangement joins TRBV11-2 to TRBJ1-6; 8 bases fit TRBD1. The V gene's germline CDR1 is SGHAT and CDR2 FQNNGV. The CDR3 extends over 15 amino acids. V lost 1 base and J lost 10; bases outside the gene matches: 6. CDR3: CASSLADRDHSPLHF. The CDR3 nucleotides read TGTGCCAGCAGCTTAGCGGACAGGGATCACTCACCCCTCCACTTT.